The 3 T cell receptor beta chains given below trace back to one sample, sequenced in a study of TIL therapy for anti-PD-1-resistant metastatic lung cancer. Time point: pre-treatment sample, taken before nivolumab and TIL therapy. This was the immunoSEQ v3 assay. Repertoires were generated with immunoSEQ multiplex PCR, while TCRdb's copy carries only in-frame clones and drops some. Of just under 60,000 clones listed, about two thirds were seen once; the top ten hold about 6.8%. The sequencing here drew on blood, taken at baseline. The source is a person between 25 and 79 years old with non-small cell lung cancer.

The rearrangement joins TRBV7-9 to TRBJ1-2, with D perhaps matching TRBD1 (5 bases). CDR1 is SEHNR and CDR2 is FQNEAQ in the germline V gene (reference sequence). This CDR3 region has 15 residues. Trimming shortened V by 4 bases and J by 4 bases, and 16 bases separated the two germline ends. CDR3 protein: CASSSGRGSSYGYTF. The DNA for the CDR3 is TGTGCCAGCAGCTCGGGACGGGGGTCAAGCTATGGCTACACCTTC.

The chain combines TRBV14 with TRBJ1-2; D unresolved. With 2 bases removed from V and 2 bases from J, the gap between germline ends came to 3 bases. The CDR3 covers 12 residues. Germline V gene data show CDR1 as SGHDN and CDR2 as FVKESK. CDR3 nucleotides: TGTGCCAGCAGCCAACAGAACTATGGCTACACCTTC. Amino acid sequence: CASSQQNYGYTF.

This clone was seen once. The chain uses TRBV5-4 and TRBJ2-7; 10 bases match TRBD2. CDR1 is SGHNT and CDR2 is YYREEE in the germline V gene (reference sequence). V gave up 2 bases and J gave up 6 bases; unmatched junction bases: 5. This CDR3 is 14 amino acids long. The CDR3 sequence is CASSLPGTSVEQYF. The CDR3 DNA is TGTGCCAGCAGCTTACCCGGGACTAGCGTCGAGCAGTACTTC.